The 28 T cell receptor beta chains given below trace back to one sample, sequenced in a study of type 1 regulatory T cells. TCRdb ran MiXCR on the reads and lists one entry per CDR3 protein. This sample has 5,500 to 7,000 distinct CDR3 sequences, with about 30% found just once. The antigens for these receptors are not known. Material for sequencing was cultured T cells, either the whole culture or a sorted T cell fraction (not recorded which). The subset denotes: Tr1-enriched cell product generated in vitro against host alloantigens. The receptors were gathered from a human donor in good health.

The chain uses TRBV7-2 and TRBJ2-3; 7 bases fit TRBD2. The germline CDR1 and CDR2 sequences are SGHTA and FQGNSA. This CDR3 spans 12 amino acids. V trimming: 10 bases; J trimming: 6 bases; junction bases outside the gene matches: 7. The CDR3 protein is CATTSVADTQYF. CDR3 nucleotides: TGTGCCACCACTAGCGTAGCCGATACGCAGTATTTT. Using reference TRBV7-2 and TRBJ2-3 for the parts outside the CDR3, the full variable domain is GAGVSQSPSNKVTEKGKDVELRCDPISGHTALYWYRQSLGQGLEFLIYFQGNSAPDKSGLPSDRFSAERTGGSVSTLTIQRTQQEDSAVYLCATTSVADTQYFGPGTRLTVL.

As concerns this clonotype: Its ends do not fully match the called genes, so a read error is possible. This chain uses TRBV28 with TRBJ2-7, with 14 bases fitting TRBD2. Germline values: CDR1 MDHEN, CDR2 SYDVKM. The CDR3 spans 20 residues. This CDR3 reads CASSPGLAGVRGPALHEQHF. CDR3 DNA sequence: TGTGCCAGCAGTCCGGGACTAGCGGGAGTAAGAGGTCCGGCTTTGCACGAGCAGCACTTC.

By its share, this clonotype is medium-sized (0.01 to 0.1%). The chain is built from TRBV5-4 and TRBJ2-1; D gene uncertain. Germline loops: CDR1 SGHNT, CDR2 YYREEE (reference sequence). With 0 bases removed from V and 8 bases from J, the gap between germline ends came to 3 bases. This CDR3 has 11 residues. CDR3 region: CASSLGYEQFF. The DNA for the CDR3 is TGTGCCAGCAGCTTGGGCTATGAGCAGTTCTTC.

CDR3 residues: CASSQDSGRNQPQHF. The DNA for the CDR3 is TGCGCCAGCAGCCAAGATTCAGGGCGGAATCAGCCCCAGCATTTT. This sequence joins TRBV4-3 and TRBJ1-5, with D tentatively TRBD1 (5 bases). Trimming left V 0 bases short and J 4 bases short, with 10 bases between. The CDR3 totals 15 residues. Germline V CDR1 and CDR2: LGHNA, YSLEER.

In its sample, this clonotype is medium-sized (0.01 to 0.1%). The CDR3 loop is CSARRGDYNEQFF. CDR3 in DNA: TGCAGTGCTAGGCGGGGGGATTACAATGAGCAGTTCTTC. The V call is TRBV20-1, the J call TRBJ2-1, with 8 positions matching TRBD2. CDR3 length: 13 amino acids. V lost 3 bases and J lost 4; bases outside the gene matches: 2. From germline, CDR1 is DFQATT and CDR2 SNEGSKA (reference sequence).

This clonotype is medium-sized (0.01 to 0.1%) by share. CDR3 amino acids: CASSLVRIAKNIQYF. The CDR3 region has the DNA TGCGCCAGCAGCTTGGTTCGGATAGCCAAAAACATTCAGTACTTC. This rearrangement joins TRBV5-1 to TRBJ2-4; D gene unclear. The CDR3 is 15 residues long. CDR1 and CDR2 from the germline V gene are SGHRS and YFSETQ. V dropped 0 bases and J dropped 0 bases, with 7 bases sitting between them.

This clonotype was seen at least ten times. The chain couples TRBV20-1 to TRBJ2-7; 11 bases line up with TRBD2. Germline V CDR1 and CDR2: DFQATT, SNEGSKA (reference sequence). J lost 3 bases, V lost 2 bases, and 3 bases had no gene match. This CDR3 spans 14 amino acids. CDR3 nucleotide sequence: TGCAGTGCTAGACACGGGACTAGCGGCTACGAGCAGTACTTC. It codes for CSARHGTSGYEQYF.

In its sample, this clonotype ranks as medium-sized. The V gene is TRBV20-1, the J gene TRBJ2-7; no reliable D call. Germline V CDR1 and CDR2: DFQATT, SNEGSKA (reference sequence). V was cut by 3 bases and J by 0 bases, with 9 bases left in between. This CDR3 contains 13 residues. The CDR3 loop reads CSASIGFSYEQYF. The CDR3 DNA reads as TGCAGTGCTAGCATAGGGTTCTCCTACGAGCAGTACTTC.

The V call is TRBV3-1, the J call TRBJ2-5, with D unclear. V lost 2 bases and J lost 6, with 7 bases in between. The germline CDR1 and CDR2 sequences are LGHDT and YNNKEL (reference sequence). The CDR3 spans 12 residues. CDR3 in DNA: TGTGCCAGCAGCCAAAGTCACAAGACCCAGTACTTC. Residues: CASSQSHKTQYF.

The V gene is TRBV5-1, the J gene TRBJ2-3, with 7 bases fitting TRBD2. Unmatched junction bases numbered 5, after V lost 0 bases and J lost 4 bases. CDR1 and CDR2 (germline): SGHRS, YFSETQ. The CDR3 spans 15 residues. DNA for the CDR3: TGCGCCAGCAGCTTGGGAGGAACTAGCGCAGATACGCAGTATTTT. Amino acid sequence: CASSLGGTSADTQYF.

Judged by abundance, this clonotype is medium-sized. The chain is built from TRBV3-1 and TRBJ1-1; D uncertain. V was pared by 1 base and J by 4 bases, with 4 bases between. There are 12 residues in the CDR3. Germline CDR1 LGHDT, CDR2 YNNKEL (reference sequence). The CDR3 bases are TGTGCCAGCAGCCAAGTGGGCACTGAAGCTTTCTTT. The encoded protein is CASSQVGTEAFF.

This clonotype is labeled as medium-sized. The chain uses TRBV29-1 and TRBJ1-3; 8 nucleotides match TRBD1. The germline V gene encodes CDR1 SQVTM and CDR2 ANQGSEA. V lost 6 bases, J lost 2 bases, and 9 bases stayed unmatched. This CDR3 has 15 amino acids. The CDR3 spells CSVQGQGGPGNTIYF. The CDR3 coding sequence is TGCAGCGTCCAAGGACAGGGTGGGCCTGGAAACACCATATATTTT.

By frequency in the sample, this clonotype is large (0.1 to 1%). The V call is TRBV4-2, the J call TRBJ2-7, with a possible D match to TRBD1 (6 bases). Trimming removed 1 base from V and 7 bases from J, with 17 bases in between. This CDR3 has 15 amino acids. CDR1 and CDR2 from the germline V gene are LGHNA and YNFKEQ. CDR3 sequence reads: CASSQGGTLALEQYF. CDR3 nucleotide sequence: TGTGCCAGCAGCCAAGGGGGGACACTGGCCCTGGAGCAGTACTTC.

This clonotype was counted a few times. Sequence at one end of the junction differs from germline and may be a read error. V gene TRBV28 combines with J gene TRBJ1-2, with a weak D call TRBD1 (5 bases). The CDR3 has 14 residues. CDR1 MDHEN and CDR2 SYDVKM come from the germline V gene. The CDR3 is CASGPPALGGGHTF. CDR3 sequence (DNA): TGTGCCAGCGGCCCACCGGCTCTCGGGGGTGGCCACACCTTC.

By share of the sample, this clonotype is medium-sized. The gene calls are TRBV10-3 and TRBJ2-3; 7 positions agree with TRBD1. J lost 4 bases, V lost 0 bases, and 4 bases had no gene match. This CDR3 comprises 15 residues. CDR1 is ENHRY, CDR2 SYGVKD, per germline. CDR3 protein: CAISESATGSDTQYF. CDR3 DNA: TGTGCCATCAGTGAGTCGGCGACAGGGTCAGATACGCAGTATTTT.

By share of the sample, this clonotype is medium-sized. The rearrangement uses TRBV28 and TRBJ2-6; no clear D. Germline assignment: CDR1 MDHEN and CDR2 SYDVKM. The CDR3 spans 15 residues. V lost 2 bases and J lost 0, with 5 bases in between. The DNA of the CDR3 is TGTGCCAGCAGTTTAGCCAGCTCTGGGGCCAACGTCCTGACTTTC. Translation gives CASSLASSGANVLTF. The full variable domain, its missing parts supplied by reference TRBV28 and TRBJ2-6, is DVKVTQSSRYLVKRTGEKVFLECVQDMDHENMFWYRQDPGLGLRLIYFSYDVKMKEKGDIPEGYSVSREKKERFSLILESASTNQTSMYLCASSLASSGANVLTFGAGSRLTVL.

This clonotype rates as medium-sized. The chain links TRBV3-1 to TRBJ2-3, with 7 bases fitting TRBD1. From germline, CDR1 is LGHDT and CDR2 YNNKEL (reference sequence). CDR3 size: 12 residues. The V segment lost 4 bases and the J segment 6 bases; nucleotides outside the gene matches: 1. The CDR3 coding sequence is TGTGCCAGCAGCCTGACAGGGGATACGCAGTATTTT. This codes for CASSLTGDTQYF.

By proportion, this clonotype is medium-sized. The chain joins TRBV2 to TRBJ1-4, with 8 bases lining up with TRBD1. Germline lookup yields CDR1 SNHLY and CDR2 FYNNEI. This CDR3 region has 14 residues. With 6 bases clipped from V and 8 bases from J, the junction kept 8 bases outside the gene matches. CDR3 loop: CASRATGVGEKLFF. The CDR3 nucleotides read TGTGCCAGCAGAGCGACAGGGGTAGGGGAAAAACTGTTTTTT.

Judged by abundance, this clonotype is medium-sized. The chain recombines TRBV7-8 with TRBJ1-1; the D gene is possibly TRBD1 (5 bases). Trimming took 5 bases from V and 7 from J, leaving 14 bases between them. The CDR3 runs to 13 residues. The V gene's germline CDR1 is SGHVS and CDR2 FQNEAQ. CDR3: CASSPAGSLEAFF. CDR3 in DNA: TGTGCCAGCAGCCCCGCAGGGTCCCTTGAAGCTTTCTTT.

This clonotype is judged medium-sized (0.01 to 0.1%). The CDR3 is CASSVSSDSTNTGELFF. CDR3 DNA: TGTGCCAGCAGCGTCAGCAGTGACAGCACGAACACCGGGGAGCTGTTTTTT. V is TRBV9 and J is TRBJ2-2; TRBD1 is a possible D gene (5 bases). V lost 2 bases and J lost 0, with 14 bases in between. Germline loops: CDR1 SGDLS, CDR2 YYNGEE. The CDR3 length is 17 residues.

This clonotype is termed medium-sized. This chain links TRBV3-1 with TRBJ1-5; D not resolved. CDR3 length: 15 amino acids. Germline V CDR1 and CDR2: LGHDT, YNNKEL (reference sequence). The germline V and J ends were trimmed by 2 bases and 0 bases, with 8 bases remaining between them. The CDR3 nucleotides are TGTGCCAGCAGCCAAACCGGGAATAGCAATCAGCCCCAGCATTTT. It yields the protein CASSQTGNSNQPQHF.

The gene calls are TRBV7-8 and TRBJ2-5, with 12 positions matching TRBD2. This CDR3 is 18 amino acids long. V gave up 2 bases and J gave up 3 bases; unmatched junction bases: 10. Germline values: CDR1 SGHVS, CDR2 FQNEAQ. The CDR3: CASSLRLAGGPSEETQYF. CDR3 nucleotide sequence: TGTGCCAGCAGCTTAAGGCTAGCGGGAGGGCCATCGGAAGAGACCCAGTACTTC.

Sample share makes this clonotype medium-sized. The rearrangement uses TRBV5-1 and TRBJ2-3; unclear D gene. The CDR3 is 14 amino acids. Per the germline V gene, CDR1 is SGHRS and CDR2 is YFSETQ. Trimming left V 0 bases short and J 5 bases short, with 10 bases between. The CDR3 sequence is CASSLETQQDTQYF. CDR3 nucleotide sequence: TGCGCCAGCAGCTTGGAAACCCAACAAGATACGCAGTATTTT.

V usage is TRBV7-8 and J usage is TRBJ2-3; 12 bases fit TRBD1. J was trimmed by 0 bases and V by 1 base; bases with no gene match: 5. The CDR3 has 18 amino acids. The germline V gene has CDR1 SGHVS and CDR2 FQNEAQ. CDR3 loop: CASSLVGTGGTSTDTQYF. CDR3 sequence (DNA): TGTGCCAGCAGCTTAGTCGGGACAGGGGGCACGAGCACAGATACGCAGTATTTT. Combining the CDR3 with reference TRBV7-8 and TRBJ2-3 gives the whole variable domain GAGVSQSPRYKVAKRGQDVALRCDPISGHVSLFWYQQALGQGPEFLTYFQNEAQLDKSGLPSDRFFAERPEGSVSTLKIQRTQQEDSAVYLCASSLVGTGGTSTDTQYFGPGTRLTVL.

This clonotype is medium-sized within its sample. The chain links TRBV11-2 to TRBJ1-3; D may be TRBD1 (5 bases). From germline, CDR1 is SGHAT and CDR2 FQNNGV. V was clipped by 8 bases and J by 4 bases, with 9 bases between them. This CDR3 spans 12 amino acids. CDR3 DNA: TGTGCCAGCGCATGGGACGGAAACACCATATATTTT. The encoded protein is CASAWDGNTIYF. Based on the CDR3 plus reference TRBV11-2 and TRBJ1-3, the full variable domain is EAGVAQSPRYKIIEKRQSVAFWCNPISGHATLYWYQQILGQGPKLLIQFQNNGVVDDSQLPKDRFSAERLKGVDSTLKIQPAKLEDSAVYLCASAWDGNTIYFGEGSWLTVV.

The CDR3 region is CASSGGRGETQYF. In nucleotides, the CDR3 is TGTGCCAGTAGCGGAGGGAGGGGAGAGACCCAGTACTTC. The chain joins TRBV19 to TRBJ2-5; 7 bases are a match to TRBD2. This CDR3 has 13 amino acids. Trimming took 6 bases from V and 4 from J; bases not matched to a gene: 5. The germline V gene encodes CDR1 LNHDA and CDR2 SQIVND (reference sequence). Filled out from reference TRBV19 and TRBJ2-5, the complete variable domain reads DGGITQSPKYLFRKEGQNVTLSCEQNLNHDAMYWYRQDPGQGLRLIYYSQIVNDFQKGDIAEGYSVSREKKESFPLTVTSAQKNPTAFYLCASSGGRGETQYFGPGTRLLVL.

Within the sample, this clonotype is medium-sized. The chain has TRBV6-6 and TRBJ1-1, with D uncertain. V lost 0 bases to trimming and J lost 6 bases, with 5 bases between them. This CDR3 contains 12 residues. Germline loops: CDR1 MNHNY, CDR2 SVGAGI (reference sequence). CDR3: CASSYSRSEAFF. Here the CDR3 DNA reads TGTGCCAGCAGTTACTCACGCTCTGAAGCTTTCTTT.

V is TRBV7-2 and J is TRBJ2-1; the match to TRBD2 covers 10 bases. With 5 bases clipped from V and 7 bases from J, the junction kept 8 bases outside the gene matches. The CDR3 totals 15 residues. Germline V gives CDR1 SGHTA, CDR2 FQGNSA. The CDR3 nucleotides are TGTGCCAGCAGCGTGGGACTAGCGCGGAGTAATGAGCAGTTCTTC. As protein: CASSVGLARSNEQFF. The full variable domain, with the rest looked up from reference TRBV7-2 and TRBJ2-1, is GAGVSQSPSNKVTEKGKDVELRCDPISGHTALYWYRQSLGQGLEFLIYFQGNSAPDKSGLPSDRFSAERTGGSVSTLTIQRTQQEDSAVYLCASSVGLARSNEQFFGPGTRLTVL.